This T cell receptor (beta chain) was documented in a study of breast tumors, draining lymph nodes, adjacent tissues. V dropped 5 bases and J dropped 0 bases, with 14 bases sitting between them. Per germline, CDR1 MNHEY and CDR2 SVGEGT. This CDR3 has 15 residues. TCRdb re-called the multiplex PCR reads through MiXCR, storing one row per CDR3 protein. The sample has 160,000 or so distinct CDR3 sequences, approximately 33% seen once. Findings of the study overall: Findings are consistent with lymph node origin and intratumoral expansion of most tumor T cells.

Axillary draining lymph nodes of breast cancer patients supplied the node samples. With regard to this clonotype: Its antigen is unidentified.

The chain uses TRBV6-2 or TRBV6-3 and TRBJ2-7; D not certain. The sequence derives from a female donor with breast cancer. Some clones in this sample may be carry-over from other donors' samples. Sequencing was done on a sample of axillary lymph node tissue. The CDR3 DNA sequence: TGTGCCAGCAGTCGACTGGGGAAGGGCTCCTACGAGCAGTACTTC. Its translation is CASSRLGKGSYEQYF.